The clone carrying this TCR beta chain was counted many times. As yet, its antigen is unknown. Stated time point: newly diagnosed GD, antithyroid drugs for less than 3 months. PBMCs were the source of the RNA used for TCR sequencing. The data belong to a study of regulatory T cells in long-lasting Graves disease. Findings of the study overall: Accuracy was possibly reduced by small sample size. Persistent Graves' patients showed less TCR diversity than newly diagnosed ones. Researchers examined only peripheral blood and not thyroid tissue.

Arm-PCR of CDR3 regions and iRepertoire HTBI primers were used to build TCR beta libraries. TCRdb reprocessed the multiplex PCR reads with MiXCR, giving one entry per CDR3 protein. The sample includes about 240,000 distinct CDR3 sequences, 20% of them seen just once. The receptor was isolated from a female donor with Graves disease. This specimen was peripheral blood mononuclear cells (PBMCs), taken at new diagnosis, from a patient treated with antithyroid drugs.

The CDR3 protein is CASSLYGENNEKLFF. The CDR3 DNA follows: TGTGCCAGCAGCTTGTACGGGGAGAATAATGAAAAACTGTTTTTT. The rearrangement joins TRBV5-6 to TRBJ1-4; no definite D call. Trimming removed 1 base from V and 4 bases from J, with 11 bases in between. The CDR3 runs 15 residues. The germline CDR1 and CDR2 sequences are SGHDT and YYEEEE.